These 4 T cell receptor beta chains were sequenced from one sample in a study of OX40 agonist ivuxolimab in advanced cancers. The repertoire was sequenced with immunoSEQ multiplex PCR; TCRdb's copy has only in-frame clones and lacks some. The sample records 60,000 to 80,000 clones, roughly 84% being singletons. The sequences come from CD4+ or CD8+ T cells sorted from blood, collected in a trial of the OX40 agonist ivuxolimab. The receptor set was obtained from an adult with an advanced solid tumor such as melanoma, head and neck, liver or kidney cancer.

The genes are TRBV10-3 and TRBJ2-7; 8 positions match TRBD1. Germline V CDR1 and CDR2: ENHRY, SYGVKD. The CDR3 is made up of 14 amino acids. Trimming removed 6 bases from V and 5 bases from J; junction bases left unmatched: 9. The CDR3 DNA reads TGTGCCATCAGGCAACAGGGGGGTCGGAACGAGCAGTACTTC. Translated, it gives CAIRQQGGRNEQYF.

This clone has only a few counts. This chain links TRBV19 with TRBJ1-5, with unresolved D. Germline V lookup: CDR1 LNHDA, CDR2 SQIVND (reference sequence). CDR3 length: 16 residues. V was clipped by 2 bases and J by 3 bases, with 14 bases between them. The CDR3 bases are TGTGCCAGTAGTATAAGCGATGGGAGCTTCAATCAGCCCCAGCATTTT. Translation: CASSISDGSFNQPQHF.

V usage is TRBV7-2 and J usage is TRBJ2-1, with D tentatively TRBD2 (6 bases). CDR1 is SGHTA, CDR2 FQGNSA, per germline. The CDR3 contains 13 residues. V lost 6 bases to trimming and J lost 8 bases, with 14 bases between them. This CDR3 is CASRATSSDEQFF. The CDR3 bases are TGTGCCAGCAGAGCGACTAGTAGCGATGAGCAGTTCTTC.

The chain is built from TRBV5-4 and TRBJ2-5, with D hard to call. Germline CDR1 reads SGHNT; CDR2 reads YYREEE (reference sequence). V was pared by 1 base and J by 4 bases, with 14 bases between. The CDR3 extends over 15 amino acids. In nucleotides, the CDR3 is TGTGCCAGCAGCTTGTCTGGTGGCAGAGGAGAGACCCAGTACTTC. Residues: CASSLSGGRGETQYF. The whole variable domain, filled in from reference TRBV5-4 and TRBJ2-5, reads ETGVTQSPTHLIKTRGQQVTLRCSSQSGHNTVSWYQQALGQGPQFIFQYYREEENGRGNFPPRFSGLQFPNYSSELNVNALELDDSALYLCASSLSGGRGETQYFGPGTRLLVL.